This T cell receptor (beta chain) emerged from a study of shared clonotypes between healthy human individuals. Sequencing used immunoSEQ multiplex PCR; TCRdb keeps in-frame clones, though not all of them. The data contain over a million clones, 75% to 85% of them singletons. The CDR3 is 12 amino acids. Germline V CDR1 and CDR2: MDHEN, SYDVKM. A remark on this clone: One end of the junction fails to match germline, which may point to a read error.

J is TRBJ1-2 and V is TRBV28; no firm D call. The receptor's source is a man in his late teens or twenties in good health. Some clones in this sample may be carry-over from other donors' samples. The sequenced sample consisted of memory CD4+ T cells from PBMCs. Noted subset: CD45RA-negative fraction. The CDR3 sequence is CASSLPPGQVSF. In DNA, the CDR3 is TGTGCCAGCAGTTTACCCCCTGGGCAGGTCTCCTTC.